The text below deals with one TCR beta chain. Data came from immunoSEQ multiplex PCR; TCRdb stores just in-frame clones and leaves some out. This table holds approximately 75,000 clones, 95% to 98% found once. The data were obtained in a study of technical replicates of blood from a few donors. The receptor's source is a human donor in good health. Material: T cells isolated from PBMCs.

The CDR3 DNA follows: TGTGCCAGTAAAGGGGAATATAACACCGGGGAGCTGTTTTTT. Residues: CASKGEYNTGELFF. The J gene is TRBJ2-2, the V gene TRBV19; D possibly corresponds to TRBD1 (5 bases). This CDR3 has 14 residues. Germline CDR1 reads LNHDA; CDR2 reads SQIVND (reference sequence). V lost 7 bases and J 2 bases, leaving 11 bases between the germline ends.